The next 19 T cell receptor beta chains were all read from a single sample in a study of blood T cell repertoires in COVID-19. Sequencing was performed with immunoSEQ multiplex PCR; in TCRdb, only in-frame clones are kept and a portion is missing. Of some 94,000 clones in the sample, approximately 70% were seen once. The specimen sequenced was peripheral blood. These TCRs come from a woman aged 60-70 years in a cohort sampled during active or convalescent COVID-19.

The CDR3, as DNA: TGTGCCAGCAGCCAAGGAGTGGGACAGGTCGGCAAAAACATTCAGTACTTC. Its protein product is CASSQGVGQVGKNIQYF. The V and J genes are TRBV4-2 and TRBJ2-4; 8 bases fit TRBD1. Trimming took 1 base from V and 3 from J; bases not matched to a gene: 8. The CDR3 is 17 amino acids. Germline CDR1 LGHNA, CDR2 YNFKEQ.

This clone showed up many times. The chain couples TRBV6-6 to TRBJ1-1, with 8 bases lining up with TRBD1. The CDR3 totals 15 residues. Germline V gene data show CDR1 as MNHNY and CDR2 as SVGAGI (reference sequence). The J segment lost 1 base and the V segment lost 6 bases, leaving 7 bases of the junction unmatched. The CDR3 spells CASSPWTGQNTEAFF. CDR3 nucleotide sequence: TGTGCCAGCAGCCCTTGGACAGGGCAGAACACTGAAGCTTTCTTT.

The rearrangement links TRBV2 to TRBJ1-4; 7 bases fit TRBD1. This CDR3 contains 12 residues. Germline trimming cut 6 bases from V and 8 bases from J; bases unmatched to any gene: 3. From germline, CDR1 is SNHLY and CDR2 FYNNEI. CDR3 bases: TGTGCCAGCAGCCGACAGGGAGAAAAACTGTTTTTT. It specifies CASSRQGEKLFF.

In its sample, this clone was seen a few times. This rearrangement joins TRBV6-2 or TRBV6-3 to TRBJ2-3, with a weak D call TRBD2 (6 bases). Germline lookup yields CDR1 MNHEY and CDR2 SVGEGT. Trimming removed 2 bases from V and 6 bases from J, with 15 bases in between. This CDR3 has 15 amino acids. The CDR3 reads CASSYGSGELDTQYF. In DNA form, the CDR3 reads TGTGCCAGCAGTTACGGGTCGGGGGAGCTGGATACGCAGTATTTT.

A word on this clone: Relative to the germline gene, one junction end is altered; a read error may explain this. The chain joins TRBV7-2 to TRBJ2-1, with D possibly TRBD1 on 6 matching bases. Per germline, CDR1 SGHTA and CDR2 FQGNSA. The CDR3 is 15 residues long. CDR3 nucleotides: TGTGCCAGCAGCTACCCTCAGGGGACCTACAGTGAGCAGTTCTTC. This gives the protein CASSYPQGTYSEQFF.

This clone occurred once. The CDR3 sequence is CASSFSRGLGQPQHF. The CDR3 nucleotides read TGTGCCAGCAGTTTCTCCAGGGGGCTGGGTCAGCCCCAGCATTTT. The rearrangement joins TRBV28 to TRBJ1-5; 8 nucleotides line up with TRBD1. V dropped 3 bases and J dropped 6; count of bases not matched to a gene: 7. This CDR3 region has 15 residues. Germline V CDR1 and CDR2: MDHEN, SYDVKM.

CDR3 nucleotides: TGCGCCAGCAGCTTTGGGACTTGGGACAATGAGCAGTTCTTC. Amino acid sequence: CASSFGTWDNEQFF. The chain joins TRBV5-1 to TRBJ2-1, with D maybe TRBD2 (6 bases). Germline assignment: CDR1 SGHRS and CDR2 YFSETQ. Trimming left V 2 bases short and J 5 bases short, with 11 bases between. The CDR3 runs 14 residues.

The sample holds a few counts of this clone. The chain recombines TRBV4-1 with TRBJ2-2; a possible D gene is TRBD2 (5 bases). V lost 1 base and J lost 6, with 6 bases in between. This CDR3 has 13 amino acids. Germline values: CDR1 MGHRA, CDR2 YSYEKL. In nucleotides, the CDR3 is TGCGCCAGCAGCCAAGGAGCGGCCGGGGAGCTGTTTTTT. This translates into CASSQGAAGELFF.

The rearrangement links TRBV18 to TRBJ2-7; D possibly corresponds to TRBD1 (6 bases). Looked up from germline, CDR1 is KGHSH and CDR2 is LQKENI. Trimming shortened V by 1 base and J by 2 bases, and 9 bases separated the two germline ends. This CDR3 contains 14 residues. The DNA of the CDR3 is TGTGCCAGCTCACCACAGGGACAAACCTACGAGCAGTACTTC. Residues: CASSPQGQTYEQYF.

The CDR3 sequence is CASSLSQMNTGELFF. The CDR3 DNA is TGCGCCAGCAGCTTGTCACAGATGAACACCGGGGAGCTGTTTTTT. The genes are TRBV5-1 and TRBJ2-2; D is undetermined. This CDR3 spans 15 amino acids. From germline, CDR1 is SGHRS and CDR2 YFSETQ. The V end lost 1 base, the J end lost 1 base, and 8 bases lay between the germline ends.

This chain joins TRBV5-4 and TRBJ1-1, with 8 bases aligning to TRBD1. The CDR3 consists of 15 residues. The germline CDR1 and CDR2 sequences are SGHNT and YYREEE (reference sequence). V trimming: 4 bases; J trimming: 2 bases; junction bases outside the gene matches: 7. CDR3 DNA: TGTGCCAGCAGCCGAAACAGGGGGAGCAACACTGAAGCTTTCTTT. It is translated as CASSRNRGSNTEAFF.

The DNA for the CDR3 is TGTGCCTGGAGTGAACCGGGACGGGGGAACTATGGCTACACCTTC. Its protein is CAWSEPGRGNYGYTF. This chain links TRBV30 with TRBJ1-2, with D maybe TRBD1 (5 bases). The CDR3 totals 15 residues. Germline V gene lookup returns CDR1 GTSNPN and CDR2 SVGIG (reference sequence). V was pared by 1 base and J by 2 bases, with 14 bases between. Looking up the rest from reference TRBV30 and TRBJ1-2 gives the full variable domain: SQTIHQWPATLVQPVGSPLSLECTVEGTSNPNLYWYRQAAGRGLQLLFYSVGIGQISSEVPQNLSASRPQDRQFILSSKKLLLSDSGFYLCAWSEPGRGNYGYTFGSGTRLTVV.

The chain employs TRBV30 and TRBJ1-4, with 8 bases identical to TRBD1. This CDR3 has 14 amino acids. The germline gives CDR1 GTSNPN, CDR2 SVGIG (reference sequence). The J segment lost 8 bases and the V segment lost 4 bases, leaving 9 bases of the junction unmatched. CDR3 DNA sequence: TGTGCCTGGAACAGGGACAGGCGGATCGAAAAACTGTTTTTT. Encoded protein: CAWNRDRRIEKLFF.

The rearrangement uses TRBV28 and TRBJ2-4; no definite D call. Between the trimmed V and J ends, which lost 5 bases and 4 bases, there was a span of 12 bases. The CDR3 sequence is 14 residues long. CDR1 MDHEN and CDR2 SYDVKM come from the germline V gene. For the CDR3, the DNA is TGTGCCAGCAGTCTAGGTAGTGCGAAAAACATTCAGTACTTC. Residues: CASSLGSAKNIQYF.

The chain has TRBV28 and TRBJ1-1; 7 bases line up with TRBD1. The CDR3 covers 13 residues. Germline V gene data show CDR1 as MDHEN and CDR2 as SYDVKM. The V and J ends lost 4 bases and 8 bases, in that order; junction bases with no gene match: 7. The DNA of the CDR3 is TGTGCCAGCAGTTCGAGACAGGGACGGGAAGCTTTCTTT. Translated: CASSSRQGREAFF.

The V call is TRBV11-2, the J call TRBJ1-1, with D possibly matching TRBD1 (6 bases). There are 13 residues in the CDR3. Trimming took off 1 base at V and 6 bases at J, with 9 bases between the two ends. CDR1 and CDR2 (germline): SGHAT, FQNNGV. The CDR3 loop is CASSLVRGAEAFF. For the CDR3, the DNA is TGTGCCAGCAGCTTAGTCAGGGGTGCTGAAGCTTTCTTT. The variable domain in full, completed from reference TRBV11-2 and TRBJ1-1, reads EAGVAQSPRYKIIEKRQSVAFWCNPISGHATLYWYQQILGQGPKLLIQFQNNGVVDDSQLPKDRFSAERLKGVDSTLKIQPAKLEDSAVYLCASSLVRGAEAFFGQGTRLTVV.

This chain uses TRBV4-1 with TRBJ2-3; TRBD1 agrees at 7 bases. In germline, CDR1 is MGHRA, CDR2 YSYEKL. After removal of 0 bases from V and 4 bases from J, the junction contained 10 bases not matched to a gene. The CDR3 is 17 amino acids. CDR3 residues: CASSQDYRDSFADTQYF. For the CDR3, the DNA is TGCGCCAGCAGCCAAGATTACCGGGACAGTTTTGCAGATACGCAGTATTTT.

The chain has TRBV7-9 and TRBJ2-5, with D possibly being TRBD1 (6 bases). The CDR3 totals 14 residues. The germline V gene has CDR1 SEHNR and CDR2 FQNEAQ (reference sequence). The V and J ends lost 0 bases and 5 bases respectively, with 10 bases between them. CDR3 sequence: CASSLASGAETQYF. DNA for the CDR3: TGTGCCAGCAGCTTAGCCTCAGGGGCGGAGACCCAGTACTTC.

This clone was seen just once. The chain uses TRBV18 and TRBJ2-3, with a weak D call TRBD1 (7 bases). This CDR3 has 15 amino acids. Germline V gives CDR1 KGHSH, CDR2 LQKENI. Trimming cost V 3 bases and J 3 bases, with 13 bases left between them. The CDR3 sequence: CASSPRQGGTDTQYF. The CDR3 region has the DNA TGTGCCAGCTCACCCCGACAGGGAGGAACAGATACGCAGTATTTT.